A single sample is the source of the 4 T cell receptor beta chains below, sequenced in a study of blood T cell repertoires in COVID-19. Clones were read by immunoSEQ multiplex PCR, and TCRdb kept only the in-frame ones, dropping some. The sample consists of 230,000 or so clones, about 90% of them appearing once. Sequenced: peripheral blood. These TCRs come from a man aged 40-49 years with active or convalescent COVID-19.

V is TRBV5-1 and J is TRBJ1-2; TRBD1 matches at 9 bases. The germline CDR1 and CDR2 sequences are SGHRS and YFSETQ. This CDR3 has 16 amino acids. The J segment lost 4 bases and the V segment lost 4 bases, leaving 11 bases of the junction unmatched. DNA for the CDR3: TGCGCCAGCAGCCTCGGGACAGGGCGGGTTAGCTATGGCTACACCTTC. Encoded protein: CASSLGTGRVSYGYTF.

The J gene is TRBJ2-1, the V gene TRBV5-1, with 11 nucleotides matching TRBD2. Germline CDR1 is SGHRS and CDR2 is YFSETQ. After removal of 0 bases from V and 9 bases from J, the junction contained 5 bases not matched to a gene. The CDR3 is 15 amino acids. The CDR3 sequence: CASSLVTSGAGEQFF. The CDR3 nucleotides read TGCGCCAGCAGCTTGGTGACTAGCGGGGCTGGTGAGCAGTTCTTC.

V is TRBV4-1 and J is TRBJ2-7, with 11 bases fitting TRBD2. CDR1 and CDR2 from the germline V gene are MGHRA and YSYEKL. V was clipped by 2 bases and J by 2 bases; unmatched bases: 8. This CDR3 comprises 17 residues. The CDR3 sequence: CASSQSVTSGVAYEQYF. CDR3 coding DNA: TGCGCCAGCAGCCAAAGCGTGACTAGCGGGGTCGCCTACGAGCAGTACTTC.

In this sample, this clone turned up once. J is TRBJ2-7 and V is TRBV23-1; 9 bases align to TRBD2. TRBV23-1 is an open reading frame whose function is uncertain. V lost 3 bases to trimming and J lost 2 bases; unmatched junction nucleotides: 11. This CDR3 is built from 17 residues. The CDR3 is CASSHCLCSGSTYEQYF. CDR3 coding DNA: TGCGCCAGCAGTCACTGCCTTTGTAGCGGGAGTACCTACGAGCAGTACTTC.